The source of this T cell receptor beta chain is a study of technical replicates of blood from several donors. Data came from immunoSEQ multiplex PCR; TCRdb stores just in-frame clones and leaves some out. The sample consists of roughly 100,000 clones, about 96% of them appearing once. V lost 0 bases, J lost 6 bases, and 8 bases stayed unmatched. Germline CDR1 and CDR2: MNHEY and SVGAGI. The CDR3 is 16 residues long. The material sequenced was T cells isolated from PBMCs. The sequence came from a human donor in good health. The chain recombines TRBV6-5 with TRBJ1-5; 7 nucleotides match TRBD1. The CDR3 loop reads CASSYSGGGRGQPQHF. The DNA of the CDR3 is TGTGCCAGCAGTTACTCTGGAGGGGGCAGGGGTCAGCCCCAGCATTTT.